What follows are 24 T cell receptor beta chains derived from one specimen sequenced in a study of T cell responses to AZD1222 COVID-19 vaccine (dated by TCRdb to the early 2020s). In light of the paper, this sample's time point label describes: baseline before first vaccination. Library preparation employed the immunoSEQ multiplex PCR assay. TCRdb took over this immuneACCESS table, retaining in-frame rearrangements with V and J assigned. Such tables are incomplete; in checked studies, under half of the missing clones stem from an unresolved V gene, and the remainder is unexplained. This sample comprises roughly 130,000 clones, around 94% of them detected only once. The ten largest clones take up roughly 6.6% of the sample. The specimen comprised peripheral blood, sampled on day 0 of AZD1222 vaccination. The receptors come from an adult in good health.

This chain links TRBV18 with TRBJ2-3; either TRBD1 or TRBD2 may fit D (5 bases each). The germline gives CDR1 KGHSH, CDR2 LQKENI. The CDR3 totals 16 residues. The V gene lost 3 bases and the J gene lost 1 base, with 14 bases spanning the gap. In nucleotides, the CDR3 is TGTGCCAGCTCACCTTACGGGAAAGGGGGCACAGATACGCAGTATTTT. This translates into CASSPYGKGGTDTQYF.

The CDR3 region has the DNA TGTGCCAGCACAACAGGGGACACACTAGCCCCCTCTGGAAACACCATATATTTT. This sequence encodes CASTTGDTLAPSGNTIYF. The V call is TRBV28, the J call TRBJ1-3; 7 bases agree with TRBD1. The CDR3 is 18 residues long. The V gene's germline CDR1 is MDHEN and CDR2 SYDVKM. V was clipped by 7 bases and J by 0 bases; unmatched bases: 15.

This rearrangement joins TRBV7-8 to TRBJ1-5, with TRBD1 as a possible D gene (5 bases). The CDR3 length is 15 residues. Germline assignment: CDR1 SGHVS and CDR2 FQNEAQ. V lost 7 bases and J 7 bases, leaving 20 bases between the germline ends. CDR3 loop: CASTLSPRARQPQHF. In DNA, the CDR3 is TGTGCCAGCACCCTTAGTCCCAGGGCACGACAGCCCCAGCATTTT.

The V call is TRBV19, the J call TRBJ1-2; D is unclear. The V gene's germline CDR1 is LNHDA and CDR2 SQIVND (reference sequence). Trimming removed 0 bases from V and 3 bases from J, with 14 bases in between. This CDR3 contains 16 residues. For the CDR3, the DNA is TGTGCCAGTAGTATAGAGGTAGAGCGTCTAGACTATGGCTACACCTTC. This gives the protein CASSIEVERLDYGYTF.

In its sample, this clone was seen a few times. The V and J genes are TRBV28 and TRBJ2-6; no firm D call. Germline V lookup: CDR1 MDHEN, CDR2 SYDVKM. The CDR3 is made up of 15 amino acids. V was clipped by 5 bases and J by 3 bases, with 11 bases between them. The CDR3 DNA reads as TGTGCCAGCAGTCCCCCGATCAATGGGGCCAACGTCCTGACTTTC. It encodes CASSPPINGANVLTF.

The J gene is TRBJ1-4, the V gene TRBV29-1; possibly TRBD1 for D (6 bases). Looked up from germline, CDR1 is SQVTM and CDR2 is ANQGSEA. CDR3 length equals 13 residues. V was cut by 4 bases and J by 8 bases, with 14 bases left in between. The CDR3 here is CSVATHQGEKLFF. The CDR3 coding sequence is TGCAGCGTTGCGACTCACCAGGGGGAAAAACTGTTTTTT.

CDR3 protein: CASSHPTEFNEQFF. CDR3 in DNA: TGTGCCAGCAGTCATCCTACCGAATTCAATGAGCAGTTCTTC. The rearrangement uses TRBV2 and TRBJ2-1; D is undetermined. The ends were cut back, 5 bases at V and 6 bases at J, with 14 bases in the middle. This CDR3 is 14 amino acids long. CDR1 and CDR2 (germline): SNHLY, FYNNEI.

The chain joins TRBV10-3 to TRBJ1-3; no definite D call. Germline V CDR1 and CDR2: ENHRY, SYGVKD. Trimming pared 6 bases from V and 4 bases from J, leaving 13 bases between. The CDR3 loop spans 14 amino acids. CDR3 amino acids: CAISPGRRGNTIYF. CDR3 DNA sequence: TGTGCCATCAGCCCCGGGCGGCGGGGAAACACCATATATTTT.

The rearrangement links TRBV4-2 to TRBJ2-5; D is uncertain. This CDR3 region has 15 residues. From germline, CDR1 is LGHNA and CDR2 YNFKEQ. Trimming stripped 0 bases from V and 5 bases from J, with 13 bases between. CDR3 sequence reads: CASSQDGNMRETQYF. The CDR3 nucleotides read TGTGCCAGCAGCCAAGATGGCAATATGAGGGAGACCCAGTACTTC.

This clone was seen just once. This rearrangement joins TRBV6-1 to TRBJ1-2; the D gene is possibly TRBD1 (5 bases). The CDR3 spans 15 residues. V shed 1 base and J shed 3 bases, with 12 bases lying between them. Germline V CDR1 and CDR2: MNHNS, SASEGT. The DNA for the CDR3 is TGTGCCAGCAGTGAAGTTGAGGGGTCGTACTATGGCTACACCTTC. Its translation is CASSEVEGSYYGYTF.

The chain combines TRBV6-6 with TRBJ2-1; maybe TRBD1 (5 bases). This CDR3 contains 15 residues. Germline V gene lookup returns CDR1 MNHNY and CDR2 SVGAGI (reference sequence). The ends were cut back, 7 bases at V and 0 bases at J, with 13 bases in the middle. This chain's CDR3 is CASILDSSSYNEQFF. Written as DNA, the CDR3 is TGTGCCAGCATCCTCGACAGCTCCTCCTACAATGAGCAGTTCTTC.

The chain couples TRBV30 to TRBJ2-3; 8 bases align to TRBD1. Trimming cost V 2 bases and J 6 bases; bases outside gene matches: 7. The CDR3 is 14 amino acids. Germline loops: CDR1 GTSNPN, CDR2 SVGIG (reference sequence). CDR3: CAWSIRTGSDTQYF. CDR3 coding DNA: TGTGCCTGGAGTATCAGGACAGGGTCGGATACGCAGTATTTT.

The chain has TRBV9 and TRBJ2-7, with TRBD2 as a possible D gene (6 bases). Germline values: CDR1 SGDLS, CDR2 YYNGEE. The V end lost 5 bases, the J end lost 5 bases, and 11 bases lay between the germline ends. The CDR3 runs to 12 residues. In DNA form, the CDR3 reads TGTGCCAGCAGTACCGGGACTGACGAGCAGTACTTC. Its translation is CASSTGTDEQYF.

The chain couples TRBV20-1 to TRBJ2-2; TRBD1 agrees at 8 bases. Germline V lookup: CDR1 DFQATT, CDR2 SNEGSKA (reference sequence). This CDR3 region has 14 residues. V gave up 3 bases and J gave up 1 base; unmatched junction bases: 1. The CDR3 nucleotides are TGCAGTGCTAGTACAGGGGGGAACACCGGGGAGCTGTTTTTT. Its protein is CSASTGGNTGELFF.

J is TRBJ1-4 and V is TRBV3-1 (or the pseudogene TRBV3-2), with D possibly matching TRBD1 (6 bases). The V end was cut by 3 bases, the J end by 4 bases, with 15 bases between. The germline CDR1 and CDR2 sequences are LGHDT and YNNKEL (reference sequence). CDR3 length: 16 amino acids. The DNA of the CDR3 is TGTGCCAGCAGCCATCCGGGGGACATAAGTAATGAAAAACTGTTTTTT. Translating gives CASSHPGDISNEKLFF.

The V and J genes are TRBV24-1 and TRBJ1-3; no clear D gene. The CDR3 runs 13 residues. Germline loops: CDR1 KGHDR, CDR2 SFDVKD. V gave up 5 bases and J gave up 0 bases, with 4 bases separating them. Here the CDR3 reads CATSGNSGNTIYF. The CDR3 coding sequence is TGTGCCACCAGTGGTAACTCTGGAAACACCATATATTTT.

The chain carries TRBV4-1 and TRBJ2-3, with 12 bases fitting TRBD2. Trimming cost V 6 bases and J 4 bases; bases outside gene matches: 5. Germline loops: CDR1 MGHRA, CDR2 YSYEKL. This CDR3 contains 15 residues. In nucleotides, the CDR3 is TGCGCCAGCAGTAGACTAGCGGGAGCATCAGATACGCAGTATTTT. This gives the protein CASSRLAGASDTQYF.

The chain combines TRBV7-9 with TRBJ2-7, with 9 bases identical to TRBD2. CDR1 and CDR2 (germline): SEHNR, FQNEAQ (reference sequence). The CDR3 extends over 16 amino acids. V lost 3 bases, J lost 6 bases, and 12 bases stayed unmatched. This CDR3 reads CASSFMSRPSGTEQYF. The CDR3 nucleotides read TGTGCCAGCAGCTTTATGTCCCGGCCTAGCGGGACCGAGCAGTACTTC.

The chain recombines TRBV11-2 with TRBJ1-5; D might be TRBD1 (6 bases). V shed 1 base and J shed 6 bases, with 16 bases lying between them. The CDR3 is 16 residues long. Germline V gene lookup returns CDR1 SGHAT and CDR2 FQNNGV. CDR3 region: CASSLVADFRGQPQHF. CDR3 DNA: TGTGCCAGCAGCTTAGTGGCGGACTTCAGGGGTCAGCCCCAGCATTTT. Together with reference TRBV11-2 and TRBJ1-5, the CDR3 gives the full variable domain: EAGVAQSPRYKIIEKRQSVAFWCNPISGHATLYWYQQILGQGPKLLIQFQNNGVVDDSQLPKDRFSAERLKGVDSTLKIQPAKLEDSAVYLCASSLVADFRGQPQHFGDGTRLSIL.

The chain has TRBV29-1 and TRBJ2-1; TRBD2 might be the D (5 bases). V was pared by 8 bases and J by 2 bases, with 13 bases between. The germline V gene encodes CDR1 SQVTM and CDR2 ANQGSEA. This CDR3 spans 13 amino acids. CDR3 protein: CSTSRETYNEQFF. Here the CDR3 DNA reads TGCAGCACCTCGAGGGAGACCTACAATGAGCAGTTCTTC.

The CDR3 loop reads CASSLSVGPAEQYF. The CDR3 nucleotides are TGCGCCAGCAGCTTGTCCGTAGGCCCGGCCGAGCAGTACTTC. The chain employs TRBV5-1 and TRBJ2-7; D gene unclear. Trimming removed 1 base at V and 6 bases at J, with 14 bases between. The CDR3 totals 14 residues. The germline V gene encodes CDR1 SGHRS and CDR2 YFSETQ.

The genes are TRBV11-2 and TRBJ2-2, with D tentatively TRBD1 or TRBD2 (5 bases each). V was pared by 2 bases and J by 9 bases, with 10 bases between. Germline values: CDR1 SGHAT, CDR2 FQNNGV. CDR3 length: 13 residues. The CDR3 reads CASSLRGDRELFF. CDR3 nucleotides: TGTGCCAGCAGCTTAAGAGGGGACCGGGAGCTGTTTTTT.

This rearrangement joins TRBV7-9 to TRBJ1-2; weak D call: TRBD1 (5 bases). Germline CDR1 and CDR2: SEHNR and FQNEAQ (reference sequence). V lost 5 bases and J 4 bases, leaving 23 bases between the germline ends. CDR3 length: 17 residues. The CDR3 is CASSQTRDGSRGYGYTF. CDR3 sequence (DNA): TGTGCCAGCAGCCAAACACGGGACGGATCACGAGGCTATGGCTACACCTTC. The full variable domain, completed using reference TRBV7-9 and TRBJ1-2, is DTGVSQNPRHKITKRGQNVTFRCDPISEHNRLYWYRQTLGQGPEFLTYFQNEAQLEKSRLLSDRFSAERPKGSFSTLEIQRTEQGDSAMYLCASSQTRDGSRGYGYTFGSGTRLTVV.

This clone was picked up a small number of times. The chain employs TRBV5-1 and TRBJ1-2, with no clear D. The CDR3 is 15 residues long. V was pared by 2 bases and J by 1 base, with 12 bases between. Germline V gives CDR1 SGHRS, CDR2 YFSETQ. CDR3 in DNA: TGCGCCAGCAGCTTTTCGGCAGAAATTAACTATGGCTACACCTTC. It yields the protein CASSFSAEINYGYTF.